The clone carrying this T cell receptor (beta chain) was seen only a few times. The antigen remains unidentified. Using a J-beta primer mix together with a sample-barcoded 5' primer, a second PCR was run for about 7 to 12 cycles. TCRdb re-called the 5' RACE reads with MiXCR, one entry per CDR3 protein. The table has 1.5 million or so distinct CDR3 sequences, 40% to 50% seen once; the top ten hold roughly 7.7%. The study recruited healthy Caucasian donors from Russia who were aged roughly 6 to 95. Every donor contributed roughly 11 milliliters of peripheral blood by blood draw. The data were taken from a study of blood T cells in healthy people across ages. Findings and caveats of the study: Researchers said unsorted PBMCs prevented a conclusive naive versus antigen-experienced comparison. The unknown donor CMV status may have confounded expanded clonotype changes.

CDR1 and CDR2 (germline): LGHDT, YNNKEL (reference sequence). J gave up 2 bases and V 2 bases, and 3 bases lay outside the gene matches. CDR3 size: 14 residues. The specimen was blood. The chain has TRBV3-1 and TRBJ2-7; 7 bases line up with TRBD2. This clonotype was sampled from a woman younger than 30 in good health. The CDR3 here is CASSQSSGPYEQYF. The CDR3 DNA reads TGTGCCAGCAGCCAATCTAGCGGTCCCTACGAGCAGTACTTC.